Listed below are T cell receptor beta chains from one sample, sequenced in a study of shared clonotypes between healthy human individuals. Clones were read by immunoSEQ multiplex PCR, and TCRdb kept only the in-frame ones, dropping some. This sample has about 680,000 clones, with about 92% found just once. Sequencing input: naive CD8+ T cells sorted from blood. Receptors originate from a man aged 30-40 years in good health. The CDR3 runs from the conserved cysteine through the conserved F or W. Fields, in order: V gene, J gene, CDR3 protein.

TRBV9	TRBJ2-4	CASSVEGDTVNIQYF
TRBV15	TRBJ2-1	CATSRAVGTPYNEQFF
TRBV5-6	TRBJ1-4	CASSLWATTNEKLFF
TRBV6-1	TRBJ2-7	CASSEGVGLGYEQYF
TRBV10-2	TRBJ2-3	CASSEWASGMVVDTQYF
TRBV13	TRBJ2-7	CASSSYSSGEQYF
TRBV7-9	TRBJ2-5	CASSSPEYQETQYF
TRBV10-1	TRBJ2-3	CASSEGRFTDTQYF
TRBV7-9	TRBJ1-2	CASSPGTEKPPNYGYTF
TRBV11-2	TRBJ2-5	CASSLTNPLPQETQYF
TRBV9	TRBJ2-1	CASSVEGFNEQFF
TRBV27	TRBJ2-7	CASSFTATYEQYF
TRBV5-1	TRBJ2-7	CASSLGEGRQYEQYF
TRBV30	TRBJ2-3	CAWSVSSGTDTQYF
TRBV27	TRBJ2-7	CASSLWGTEKSYEQYF
TRBV5-8	TRBJ1-1	CASSLSGTEAFF
TRBV10-2	TRBJ2-7	CASGGTGPDEQYF
TRBV19	TRBJ2-1	CASSILAGALYNEQFF
TRBV7-2	TRBJ2-1	CASSPDPWTSGGLNEQFF
TRBV4-1	TRBJ2-7	CASSQGERGTYEQYF
TRBV11-3	TRBJ2-1	CASSQRGSSNEQFF
TRBV5-6	TRBJ2-7	CASSLLAEQVLAYEQYF
TRBV4-1	TRBJ2-3	CASSQLGLAGSTDTQYF
TRBV7-2	TRBJ1-2	CASSSGPQYGYTF
TRBV29-1	TRBJ2-1	CSVEIQGVSYNEQFF
TRBV27	TRBJ2-2	CASSPGQNTGELFF
TRBV28	TRBJ1-1	CASRVEDSRGTEAFF
TRBV5-1	TRBJ2-5	CASSIGTSEETQYF
TRBV28	TRBJ1-4	CASSFSQGGIEKLFF
TRBV5-1	TRBJ2-1	CASSLVDPSSYNEQFF
TRBV19	TRBJ2-3	CASSPTGPTDTQYF
TRBV10-3	TRBJ2-2	CAIRSQENTGELFF
TRBV4-3	TRBJ2-7	CASSPSSGRGIIYEQYF
TRBV2	TRBJ2-4	CATMGLAGGTKNIQYF
TRBV7-6	TRBJ2-1	CASSLDSGTTYNEQFF
TRBV7-6	TRBJ2-3	CASSLEGQSTDTQYF
TRBV7-9	TRBJ2-3	CASSLGAGDADTQYF